Each of the 25 T cell receptor beta chains below was sequenced from the same sample in a study of radiotherapy plus CTLA-4 blockade in lung cancer. Sequencing used immunoSEQ multiplex PCR; TCRdb keeps in-frame clones, though not all of them. The sample yields 25,000 to 35,000 clones, under 85% seen once. The sequences come from peripheral blood, collected from a patient treated with radiotherapy plus ipilimumab. These receptors were obtained from a human donor with non-small cell lung cancer whose response to radiotherapy plus ipilimumab could not be evaluated.

This clone was counted a single time. The genes are TRBV28 and TRBJ2-3; unclear D gene. V lost 7 bases and J lost 1, with 12 bases in between. The CDR3 spans 14 residues. Germline assignment: CDR1 MDHEN and CDR2 SYDVKM. In DNA, the CDR3 is TGTGCCAGCAAACAGCCCTTCGGCACAGATACGCAGTATTTT. As protein: CASKQPFGTDTQYF.

The chain employs TRBV10-3 and TRBJ2-2, with 8 bases aligning to TRBD1. CDR3 length: 15 amino acids. Germline CDR1 ENHRY, CDR2 SYGVKD. V was clipped by 10 bases and J by 6 bases; unmatched bases: 13. For the CDR3, the DNA is TGTGCCACCTCAGGACAGGGTAGCGTCGCCGGGGAGCTGTTTTTT. As protein: CATSGQGSVAGELFF.

The chain uses TRBV2 and TRBJ2-7, with 10 bases fitting TRBD1. The germline CDR1 and CDR2 sequences are SNHLY and FYNNEI. The V gene end was trimmed by 5 bases and the J gene end by 7 bases; junction bases not matched to a gene: 5. The CDR3 runs to 13 residues. The CDR3 sequence is CASSQTGGGEQYF. The CDR3 nucleotides are TGTGCCAGCAGTCAGACAGGGGGCGGTGAGCAGTACTTC.

The J gene is TRBJ2-7, the V gene TRBV29-1; D is perhaps TRBD1 (6 bases). Germline V lookup: CDR1 SQVTM, CDR2 ANQGSEA. This CDR3 spans 13 amino acids. The V end was cut by 6 bases, the J end by 6 bases, with 18 bases between. CDR3 in amino acids: CSVRQVSHGEQYF. The CDR3 bases are TGCAGCGTGCGACAGGTTTCTCATGGCGAGCAGTACTTC.

V is TRBV7-2 and J is TRBJ1-6, with 8 bases matching TRBD1. The CDR3 totals 16 residues. CDR1 is SGHTA and CDR2 is FQGNSA in the germline V gene. V dropped 2 bases and J dropped 8; count of bases not matched to a gene: 8. The CDR3 reads CASSLRAGGQYSPLHF. DNA for the CDR3: TGTGCCAGCAGCTTAAGGGCAGGGGGCCAGTATTCACCCCTCCACTTT.

This clone was picked up one time. This chain connects TRBV7-8 to TRBJ2-7; 11 nucleotides line up with TRBD2. The CDR3 totals 17 residues. Per germline, CDR1 SGHVS and CDR2 FQNEAQ. J was trimmed by 1 base and V by 1 base; bases with no gene match: 6. DNA for the CDR3: TGTGCCAGCAGCTTAGTGACTAGCGGGACCCTATCCTACGAGCAGTACTTC. It codes for CASSLVTSGTLSYEQYF.

The chain is built from TRBV2 and TRBJ2-2, with 8 bases lining up with TRBD1. The CDR3 has 13 amino acids. CDR1 is SNHLY, CDR2 FYNNEI, per germline. V gave up 7 bases and J gave up 6 bases; unmatched junction bases: 4. The CDR3 sequence is CASISDRAGELFF. The CDR3 nucleotides are TGTGCCAGCATATCGGACAGGGCCGGGGAGCTGTTTTTT.

The chain employs TRBV5-1 and TRBJ2-1, with 14 bases fitting TRBD2. CDR1 and CDR2 from the germline V gene are SGHRS and YFSETQ. This CDR3 region has 18 residues. J was trimmed by 1 base and V by 3 bases; bases with no gene match: 6. The CDR3 reads CASSSGLAGASSYNEQFF. The CDR3 DNA is TGCGCCAGCAGCTCGGGACTAGCGGGAGCCTCTTCCTACAATGAGCAGTTCTTC.

V gene TRBV6-5 combines with J gene TRBJ2-7; D perhaps matches TRBD1 (5 bases). V dropped 0 bases and J dropped 2 bases, with 8 bases sitting between them. Looked up from germline, CDR1 is MNHEY and CDR2 is SVGAGI. The CDR3 is 14 amino acids. CDR3 protein: CASSYSAQAYEQYF. CDR3 nucleotides: TGTGCCAGCAGTTACTCGGCACAGGCCTACGAGCAGTACTTC.

This sequence joins TRBV6-5 and TRBJ2-7; TRBD2 aligns across 12 bases. The V gene's germline CDR1 is MNHEY and CDR2 SVGAGI. With 5 bases clipped from V and 2 bases from J, the junction kept 1 base outside the gene matches. The CDR3 is 14 residues long. In DNA form, the CDR3 reads TGTGCCAGCAGTGGACTAGCGGGGACCTACGAGCAGTACTTC. This encodes CASSGLAGTYEQYF.

There are a few counts of this clone. The chain is built from TRBV19 and TRBJ2-1; tentative D call: TRBD2 (6 bases). V lost 7 bases and J 5 bases, leaving 18 bases between the germline ends. Per the germline V gene, CDR1 is LNHDA and CDR2 is SQIVND (reference sequence). The CDR3 length is 15 residues. The CDR3: CASTGDGRGNNEQFF. For the CDR3, the DNA is TGTGCCAGTACCGGGGACGGGCGGGGAAACAATGAGCAGTTCTTC. Full variable domain (missing parts from reference TRBV19 and TRBJ2-1): DGGITQSPKYLFRKEGQNVTLSCEQNLNHDAMYWYRQDPGQGLRLIYYSQIVNDFQKGDIAEGYSVSREKKESFPLTVTSAQKNPTAFYLCASTGDGRGNNEQFFGPGTRLTVL.

V and J are TRBV11-2 and TRBJ2-1; 8 bases are a match to TRBD2. Germline loops: CDR1 SGHAT, CDR2 FQNNGV. The CDR3 runs to 15 residues. The J segment lost 9 bases and the V segment lost 5 bases, leaving 12 bases of the junction unmatched. CDR3: CASSPWDGGDSEQFF. The CDR3 DNA sequence: TGTGCCAGCAGCCCTTGGGACGGGGGGGATAGTGAGCAGTTCTTC.

This clone occurred a few times. This chain connects TRBV5-1 to TRBJ2-5; 13 bases agree with TRBD2. This CDR3 contains 15 residues. The junction had 7 bases not matched to a gene; V was cut back by 2 bases and J by 9 bases. CDR1 is SGHRS, CDR2 YFSETQ, per germline. CDR3 region: CASSFGTSGALAQYF. CDR3 bases: TGCGCCAGCAGCTTCGGGACTAGCGGGGCCTTGGCCCAGTACTTC.

Remarks on this clone: A read error may account for a junction end that differs from germline. The chain employs TRBV7-7 and TRBJ2-1, with D possibly TRBD2 on 6 matching bases. Germline lookup yields CDR1 SSHAT and CDR2 FNYEAQ (reference sequence). This CDR3 comprises 13 residues. CDR3 bases: TGTGCTAGCAGCCCTAATAGCGGAAATGAGCAGTTCTTC. As protein: CASSPNSGNEQFF.

Sample share makes this clone medium-sized. The chain couples TRBV6-6 to TRBJ1-2; the D is unclear. V was shortened by 5 bases and J by 5 bases, with 9 bases between the two germline ends. Germline CDR1 is MNHNY and CDR2 is SVGAGI (reference sequence). The CDR3 is 12 amino acids. The CDR3 DNA follows: TGTGCCAGCAGTCGGGAGTCTTATGGCTACACCTTC. It yields the protein CASSRESYGYTF.

The chain carries TRBV7-9 and TRBJ1-4; D is undetermined. V dropped 5 bases and J dropped 8 bases, with 6 bases sitting between them. This CDR3 has 11 amino acids. Germline assignment: CDR1 SEHNR and CDR2 FQNEAQ (reference sequence). As DNA, the CDR3 is TGTGCCAGCAGCCCTTCGGAAAAACTGTTTTTT. Translated: CASSPSEKLFF.

The sample holds a few counts of this clone. The chain couples TRBV27 to TRBJ2-1; tentative D call: TRBD2 (5 bases). The CDR3 is 16 residues long. V was trimmed by 1 base and J by 0 bases, leaving 10 bases between them. Germline V gene lookup returns CDR1 MNHEY and CDR2 SMNVEV (reference sequence). Here the CDR3 reads CASSLYSGSSYNEQFF. The CDR3 DNA sequence: TGTGCCAGCAGTTTATACAGCGGAAGCTCCTACAATGAGCAGTTCTTC.

This clone was counted only a few times. V usage is TRBV14 and J usage is TRBJ1-1; the match to TRBD1 covers 8 bases. With V trimmed by 4 bases and J by 3 bases, 10 bases remained unmatched. The CDR3 contains 16 residues. Germline CDR1 is SGHDN and CDR2 is FVKESK. As DNA, the CDR3 is TGTGCCAGCAGCCGTCTCCAGACAGGGGTTCACACTGAAGCTTTCTTT. This translates into CASSRLQTGVHTEAFF. The whole variable domain, filled in from reference TRBV14 and TRBJ1-1, reads EAGVTQFPSHSVIEKGQTVTLRCDPISGHDNLYWYRRVMGKEIKFLLHFVKESKQDESGMPNNRFLAERTGGTYSTLKVQPAELEDSGVYFCASSRLQTGVHTEAFFGQGTRLTVV.

J is TRBJ2-7 and V is TRBV18; 12 bases are a match to TRBD2. This CDR3 contains 17 residues. Germline CDR1 and CDR2: KGHSH and LQKENI. The ends lost 4 bases at V and 0 bases at J; junction bases unmatched: 7. The CDR3 protein is CASSLAGLAGSSYEQYF. The CDR3 region has the DNA TGTGCCAGCTCACTGGCCGGACTAGCGGGGAGCTCCTACGAGCAGTACTTC. Full variable domain (rest looked up from reference TRBV18 and TRBJ2-7): NAGVMQNPRHLVRRRGQEARLRCSPMKGHSHVYWYRQLPEEGLKFMVYLQKENIIDESGMPKERFSAEFPKEGPSILRIQQVVRGDSAAYFCASSLAGLAGSSYEQYFGPGTRLTVT.

A note on this clone: At one of its ends the junction is not consistent with the germline gene, which may arise from a read error. The chain couples TRBV27 to TRBJ1-4; 7 bases match TRBD1. The germline CDR1 and CDR2 sequences are MNHEY and SMNVEV (reference sequence). The CDR3 has 15 amino acids. CDR3 sequence reads: CVSSSWTGTNEKLFF. CDR3 sequence (DNA): TGTGTCAGCAGTTCGTGGACAGGAACTAATGAAAAACTGTTTTTT.

CDR3 loop: CASIFGLDGTQYF. The CDR3 coding sequence is TGTGCCAGCATCTTCGGACTAGATGGGACCCAGTACTTC. The chain has TRBV6-5 and TRBJ2-5; 7 bases align to TRBD2. V lost 7 bases, J lost 7 bases, and 9 bases stayed unmatched. This CDR3 comprises 13 residues. Germline loops: CDR1 MNHEY, CDR2 SVGAGI.

The chain joins TRBV6-1 to TRBJ1-1; maybe TRBD1 (5 bases). The germline V and J ends were trimmed by 8 bases and 4 bases, with 8 bases remaining between them. The CDR3 contains 11 residues. Germline V gene data show CDR1 as MNHNS and CDR2 as SASEGT. CDR3 in DNA: TGTGCCAGCCTCCAGGGCACTGAAGCTTTCTTT. This codes for CASLQGTEAFF.

As regards this clone: Other DNA sequences from this sample encode an identical CDR3 as well. The rearrangement joins TRBV6-5 to TRBJ1-1; perhaps TRBD1 as D (5 bases). CDR1 is MNHEY and CDR2 is SVGAGI in the germline V gene. Trimming shortened V by 5 bases and J by 2 bases, and 12 bases separated the two germline ends. The length of the CDR3 is 14 residues. This CDR3 reads CASSQRQLNTEAFF. CDR3 sequence (DNA): TGTGCCAGCAGTCAACGACAGCTTAACACTGAAGCTTTCTTT.

This clone has a single count. The chain links TRBV4-3 to TRBJ2-7; a possible D gene is TRBD1 (5 bases). The V end was cut by 4 bases, the J end by 4 bases, with 14 bases between. The CDR3 length is 14 residues. The germline CDR1 and CDR2 sequences are LGHNA and YSLEER. As DNA, the CDR3 is TGCGCCAGCAGCCTCCTGCTAGGGGTTTACGAGCAGTACTTC. Protein product: CASSLLLGVYEQYF.

The rearrangement joins TRBV15 to TRBJ1-2; 9 bases line up with TRBD1. The CDR3 sequence is 19 residues long. V lost 0 bases and J lost 8; bases outside the gene matches: 19. Germline V gene sequence: CDR1 LNHNV, CDR2 YYDKDF (reference sequence). The CDR3 is CATSRDFVKHRDRDDGYTF. DNA for the CDR3: TGTGCCACCAGCAGAGATTTTGTTAAACACCGGGACAGGGATGACGGCTACACCTTC.